This entry lists 13 T cell receptor beta chains sequenced from one sample in a study of T cell repertoires in cytomegalovirus infection. MiXCR, applied by TCRdb to the reads, yields one record per CDR3 protein. The repertoire includes approximately 500,000 distinct CDR3 sequences, around 27% of them detected once, and under 15% sits in the top ten. The sample taken for sequencing was PBMCs. The receptor source for this set is a human donor in good health (CMV status not recorded). Some clones in this sample may be carry-over from other donors' samples.

This clonotype was counted a few times. The genes are TRBV19 and TRBJ2-6; D is tentatively TRBD1 or TRBD2 (5 bases each). Trimming cost V 5 bases and J 1 base, with 15 bases left between them. This CDR3 is 17 amino acids long. The germline CDR1 and CDR2 sequences are LNHDA and SQIVND (reference sequence). The CDR3 reads CASSSRDGASGANVLTF. The CDR3 DNA reads TGTGCCAGTAGTTCCCGGGACGGGGCATCTGGGGCCAACGTCCTGACTTTC.

The CDR3 coding sequence is TGTGCCAGCAGCCAAACAGGACCAGAACTGTTTTTT. This encodes CASSQTGPELFF. The chain joins TRBV14 to TRBJ1-4, with D perhaps matching TRBD1 (5 bases). V shed 2 bases and J shed 12 bases, with 10 bases lying between them. The CDR3 loop spans 12 amino acids. Germline CDR1 reads SGHDN; CDR2 reads FVKESK. The full variable domain, completed using reference TRBV14 and TRBJ1-4, is EAGVTQFPSHSVIEKGQTVTLRCDPISGHDNLYWYRRVMGKEIKFLLHFVKESKQDESGMPNNRFLAERTGGTYSTLKVQPAELEDSGVYFCASSQTGPELFFGSGTQLSVL.

This clonotype was found a few times. The gene calls are TRBV11-2 and TRBJ2-3, with D perhaps matching TRBD1 or TRBD2 (5 bases each). V lost 2 bases and J lost 7, with 22 bases in between. This CDR3 is 17 amino acids long. The V gene's germline CDR1 is SGHAT and CDR2 FQNNGV. The CDR3: CASSLSISGRARNTQYF. The DNA for the CDR3 is TGTGCCAGCAGCTTATCTATCAGCGGCAGGGCTCGGAATACGCAGTATTTT.

The gene calls are TRBV14 and TRBJ2-3; D might be TRBD2 (6 bases). Germline-derived CDR1 and CDR2 are SGHDN and FVKESK. Trimming took 3 bases from V and 2 from J, leaving 15 bases between them. CDR3 length equals 16 residues. As DNA, the CDR3 is TGTGCCAGCAGCCATACGTTGCGGGGATACACAGATACGCAGTATTTT. It yields the protein CASSHTLRGYTDTQYF.

The chain employs TRBV20-1 and TRBJ2-1; possible D gene TRBD2, 6 bases. Germline V gene sequence: CDR1 DFQATT, CDR2 SNEGSKA (reference sequence). Trimming left V 3 bases short and J 9 bases short, with 21 bases between. The CDR3 spans 15 residues. The CDR3 nucleotides read TGCAGTGCTAGTCGAGGGGCTAGCGTCGCGCGTGAGCAGTTCTTC. It yields the protein CSASRGASVAREQFF.

This clonotype came up a few times. This rearrangement joins TRBV6-2 or TRBV6-3 to TRBJ2-7; the match to TRBD2 covers 13 bases. In germline, CDR1 is MNHEY, CDR2 SVGEGT. The trim removed 6 bases at V and 3 bases at J, leaving 5 bases unmatched. CDR3 length: 15 amino acids. Here the CDR3 reads CASSWGLAGNYEQYV. The CDR3 DNA reads TGTGCCAGCAGCTGGGGACTAGCGGGGAACTACGAGCAGTACGTC.

This chain connects TRBV28 to TRBJ1-3; no definite D call. The germline V gene encodes CDR1 MDHEN and CDR2 SYDVKM. The V end was cut by 6 bases, the J end by 8 bases, with 20 bases between. CDR3 size: 15 residues. CDR3 protein: CASSQTLGRTYTIYF. The CDR3 coding sequence is TGTGCCAGCAGCCAGACCCTCGGACGGACGTACACCATATATTTT. Full variable domain (missing parts from reference TRBV28 and TRBJ1-3): DVKVTQSSRYLVKRTGEKVFLECVQDMDHENMFWYRQDPGLGLRLIYFSYDVKMKEKGDIPEGYSVSREKKERFSLILESASTNQTSMYLCASSQTLGRTYTIYFGEGSWLTVV.

The CDR3 nucleotides are TGCAGCGTTGAAGATGGGGCGCCAAGGCGGTACAATGAGCAGTTCTTC. It translates to CSVEDGAPRRYNEQFF. V and J are TRBV29-1 and TRBJ2-1, with D possibly being TRBD1 (5 bases). The CDR3 runs to 16 residues. From germline, CDR1 is SQVTM and CDR2 ANQGSEA. V lost 0 bases and J lost 4, with 16 bases in between.

This clonotype came up a few times. This chain links TRBV29-1 with TRBJ1-2, with D perhaps matching TRBD1 (5 bases). Trimming stripped 3 bases from V and 4 bases from J, with 12 bases between. Germline V lookup: CDR1 SQVTM, CDR2 ANQGSEA. CDR3 size: 13 residues. The CDR3 loop reads CSVEVQGTYGYTF. CDR3 DNA: TGCAGCGTTGAGGTGCAGGGAACCTATGGCTACACCTTC. The whole variable domain, remainder taken from reference TRBV29-1 and TRBJ1-2, is SAVISQKPSRDICQRGTSLTIQCQVDSQVTMMFWYRQQPGQSLTLIATANQGSEATYESGFVIDKFPISRPNLTFSTLTVSNMSPEDSSIYLCSVEVQGTYGYTFGSGTRLTVV.

This clonotype was recorded many times. The CDR3 spells CASSYLDNEQFF. Written as DNA, the CDR3 is TGTGCCAGCAGTTACTTGGACAATGAGCAGTTCTTC. V gene TRBV6-2 or TRBV6-3 combines with J gene TRBJ2-1; D uncertain. CDR3 length: 12 amino acids. Germline lookup yields CDR1 MNHEY and CDR2 SVGEGT. The V end was cut by 1 base, the J end by 5 bases, with 3 bases between.

This clonotype was observed a handful of times. This CDR3 is CANGQGSPDTQYF. The CDR3 bases are TGTGCCAACGGACAGGGGAGCCCAGATACGCAGTATTTT. The rearrangement uses TRBV6-2 or TRBV6-3 and TRBJ2-3; 9 positions agree with TRBD1. Per the germline V gene, CDR1 is MNHEY and CDR2 is SVGEGT. V shed 10 bases and J 4 bases; nucleotides not matched to a gene: 6. The CDR3 has 13 residues.

The sample holds a few counts of this clonotype. This chain joins TRBV6-1 and TRBJ2-6; 7 bases agree with TRBD2. The germline V gene encodes CDR1 MNHNS and CDR2 SASEGT. V shed 5 bases and J 0 bases; nucleotides not matched to a gene: 7. This CDR3 comprises 17 residues. CDR3: CASSLSGAVSGANVLTF. CDR3 nucleotides: TGTGCCAGCAGTCTAAGCGGGGCGGTCTCTGGGGCCAACGTCCTGACTTTC.

V usage is TRBV7-4 and J usage is TRBJ2-3; D tentatively fits TRBD1 or TRBD2 (5 bases each). Deletions cut 4 bases from V and 6 bases from J, with 17 bases between. The CDR3 is 15 amino acids. Germline assignment: CDR1 SGHVT and CDR2 SQSDAQ. CDR3 coding DNA: TGTGCCAGCAGCTGGGGGATAGGACCTGGGGATACGCAGTATTTT. It yields the protein CASSWGIGPGDTQYF. Variable domain in full (rest from reference TRBV7-4 and TRBJ2-3): GAGVSQSPRYKVAKRGRDVALRCDSISGHVTLYWYRQTLGQGSEVLTYSQSDAQRDKSGRPSGRFSAERPERSVSTLKIQRTEQGDSAVYLCASSWGIGPGDTQYFGPGTRLTVL.